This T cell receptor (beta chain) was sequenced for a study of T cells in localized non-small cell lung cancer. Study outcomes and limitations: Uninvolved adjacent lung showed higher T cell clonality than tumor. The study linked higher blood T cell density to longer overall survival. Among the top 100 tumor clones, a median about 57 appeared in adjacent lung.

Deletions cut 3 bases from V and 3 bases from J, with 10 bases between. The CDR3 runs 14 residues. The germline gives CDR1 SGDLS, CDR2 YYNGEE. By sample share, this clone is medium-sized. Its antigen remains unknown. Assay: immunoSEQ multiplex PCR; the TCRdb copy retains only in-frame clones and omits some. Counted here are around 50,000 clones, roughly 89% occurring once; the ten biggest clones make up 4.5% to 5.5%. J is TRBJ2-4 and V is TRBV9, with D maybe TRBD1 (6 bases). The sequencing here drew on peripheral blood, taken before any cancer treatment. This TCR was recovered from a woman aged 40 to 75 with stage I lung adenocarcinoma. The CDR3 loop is CASSGPGHKNIQYF. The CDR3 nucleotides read TGTGCCAGCAGCGGACCGGGACACAAAAACATTCAGTACTTC. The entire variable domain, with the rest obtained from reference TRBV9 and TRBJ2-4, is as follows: DSGVTQTPKHLITATGQRVTLRCSPRSGDLSVYWYQQSLDQGLQFLIQYYNGEERAKGNILERFSAQQFPDLHSELNLSSLELGDSALYFCASSGPGHKNIQYFGAGTRLSVL.